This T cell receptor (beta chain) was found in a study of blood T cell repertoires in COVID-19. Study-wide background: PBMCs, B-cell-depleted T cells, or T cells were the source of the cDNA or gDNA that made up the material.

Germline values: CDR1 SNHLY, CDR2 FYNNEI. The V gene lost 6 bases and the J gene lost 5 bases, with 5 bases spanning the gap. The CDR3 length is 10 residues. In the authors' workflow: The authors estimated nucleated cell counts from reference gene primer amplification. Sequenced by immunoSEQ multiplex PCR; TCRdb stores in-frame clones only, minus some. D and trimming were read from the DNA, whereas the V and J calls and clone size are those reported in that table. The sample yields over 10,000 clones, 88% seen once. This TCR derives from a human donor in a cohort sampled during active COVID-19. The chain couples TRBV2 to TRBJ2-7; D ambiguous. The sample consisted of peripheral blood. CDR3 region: CASRQNEQYF. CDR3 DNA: TGTGCCAGCAGACAAAACGAGCAGTACTTC. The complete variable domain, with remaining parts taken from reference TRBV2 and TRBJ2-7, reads EPEVTQTPSHQVTQMGQEVILRCVPISNHLYFYWYRQILGQKVEFLVSFYNNEISEKSEIFDDQFSVERPDGSNFTLKIRSTKLEDSAMYFCASRQNEQYFGPGTRLTVT.